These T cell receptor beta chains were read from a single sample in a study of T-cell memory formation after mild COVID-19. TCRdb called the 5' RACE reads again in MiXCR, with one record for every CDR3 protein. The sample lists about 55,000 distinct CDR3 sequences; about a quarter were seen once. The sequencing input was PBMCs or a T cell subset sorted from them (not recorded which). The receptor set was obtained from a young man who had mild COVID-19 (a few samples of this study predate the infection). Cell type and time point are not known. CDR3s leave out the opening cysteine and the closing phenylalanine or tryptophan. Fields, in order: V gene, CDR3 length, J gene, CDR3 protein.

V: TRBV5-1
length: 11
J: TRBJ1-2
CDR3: ASSLGGRDGYT

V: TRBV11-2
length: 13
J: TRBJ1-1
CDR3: ASSQGATGYPEAF

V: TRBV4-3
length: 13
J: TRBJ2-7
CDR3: ASSQGMGQGYEQY

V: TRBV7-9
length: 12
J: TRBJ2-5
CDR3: ASSNPAREETQY

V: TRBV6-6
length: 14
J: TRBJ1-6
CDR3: ASSLFRTGRNSPLH

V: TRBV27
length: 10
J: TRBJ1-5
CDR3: ASSFLNQPQH

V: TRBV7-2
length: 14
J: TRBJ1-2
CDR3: ASSLFGTGDRYGYT

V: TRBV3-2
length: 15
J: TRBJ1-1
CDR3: ASSQGIRGLVNTEAF

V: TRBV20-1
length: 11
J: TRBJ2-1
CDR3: SAYRDTYNEQF

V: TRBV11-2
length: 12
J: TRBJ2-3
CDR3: ASSRRPNTDTQY

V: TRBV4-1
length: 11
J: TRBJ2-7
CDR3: ASSQDPGDEQY

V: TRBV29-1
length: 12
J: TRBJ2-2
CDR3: SVSRLAGAGELF

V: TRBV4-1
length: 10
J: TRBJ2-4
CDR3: ASSQWDGIQY

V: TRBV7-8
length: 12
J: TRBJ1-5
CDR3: ASSRGPPAEPQH

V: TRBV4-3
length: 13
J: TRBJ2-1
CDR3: ASSRGRLDFDEQF

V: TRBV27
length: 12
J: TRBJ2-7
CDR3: ASSPGLAGGEQY

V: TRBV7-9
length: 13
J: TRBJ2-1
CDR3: ASSFGQGNYNEQF

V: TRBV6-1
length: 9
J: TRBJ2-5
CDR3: ASAMTVTQY

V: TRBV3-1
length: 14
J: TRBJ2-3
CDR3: ASSQSAVQFTDTQY

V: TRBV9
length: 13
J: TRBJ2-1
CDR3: ASSVELADHNEQF

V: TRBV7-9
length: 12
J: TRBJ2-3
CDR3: ASSWDRYTDTQY

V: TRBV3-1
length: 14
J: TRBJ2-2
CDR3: ASSQVRQVNTGELF

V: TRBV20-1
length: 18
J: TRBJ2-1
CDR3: SAVIPAGLAEWSSYNEQF

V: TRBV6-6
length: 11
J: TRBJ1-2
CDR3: ASNGQGLYGYT

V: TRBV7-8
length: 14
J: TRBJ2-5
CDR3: ASSSGGLAFLGTQY

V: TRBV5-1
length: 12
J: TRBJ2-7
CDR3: ASSFRGTPYEQY

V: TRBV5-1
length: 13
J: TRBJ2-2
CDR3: ASSHRGANTGELF

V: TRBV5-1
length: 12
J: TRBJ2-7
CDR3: ASSLRGASEEQY

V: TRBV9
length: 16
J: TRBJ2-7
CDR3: ASSDNRQGPESSYEQY

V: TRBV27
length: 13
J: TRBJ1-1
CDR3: ASSQTIPVNTEAF

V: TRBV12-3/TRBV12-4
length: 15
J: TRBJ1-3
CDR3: ASSLGGHLFSGNTIY

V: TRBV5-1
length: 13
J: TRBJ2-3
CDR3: ASSAGQGDTDTQY

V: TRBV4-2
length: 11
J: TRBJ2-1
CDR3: ASSLMVGNEQF

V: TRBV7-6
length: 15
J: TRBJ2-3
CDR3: ASSLSSGGLITDTQY

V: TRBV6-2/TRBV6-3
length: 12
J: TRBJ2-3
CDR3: ASSYGGEGDTQY

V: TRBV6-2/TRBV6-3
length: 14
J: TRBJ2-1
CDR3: ASSRPGSGGPREQF

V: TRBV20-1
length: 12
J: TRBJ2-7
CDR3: SASHPGQRYEQY